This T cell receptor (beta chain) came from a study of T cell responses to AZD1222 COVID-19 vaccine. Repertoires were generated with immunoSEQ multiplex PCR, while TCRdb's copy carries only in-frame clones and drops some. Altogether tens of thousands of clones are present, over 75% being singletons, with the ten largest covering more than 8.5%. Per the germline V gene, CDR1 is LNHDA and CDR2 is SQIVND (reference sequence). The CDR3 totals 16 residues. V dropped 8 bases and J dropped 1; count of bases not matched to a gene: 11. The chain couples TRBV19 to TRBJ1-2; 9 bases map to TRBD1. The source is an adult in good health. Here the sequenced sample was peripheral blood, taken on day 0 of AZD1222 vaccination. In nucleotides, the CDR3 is TGTGCCAGTTGCATGACAGGGGGGAATTTTAACTATGGCTACACCTTC. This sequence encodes CASCMTGGNFNYGYTF.